These 20 T cell receptor beta chains were all obtained from the same sample, sequenced in a study of cytomegalovirus exposure and HLA in healthy donors. PCR used 60 Vbeta primers and 13 Jbeta primers. Profiled with immunoSEQ multiplex PCR; TCRdb holds only in-frame clones, not every one. Of fewer than 200,000 clones listed, 80% to 90% were seen once; the top ten hold 1.7%. The sequencing input was PBMCs. The receptors originated from a man aged 35 to 55 in good health and CMV-seropositive.

The rearrangement links TRBV6-6 to TRBJ1-4; D is unclear. V lost 0 bases to trimming and J lost 8 bases, with 10 bases between them. The CDR3 loop spans 14 amino acids. Germline assignment: CDR1 MNHNY and CDR2 SVGAGI (reference sequence). The CDR3 DNA reads as TGTGCCAGCAGTTACTCTTCTCCGGGAGAAAAACTGTTTTTT. Translation gives CASSYSSPGEKLFF.

This chain links TRBV28 with TRBJ2-3, with TRBD1 matching over 9 bases. Germline values: CDR1 MDHEN, CDR2 SYDVKM. Trimming took 5 bases from V and 2 from J; bases not matched to a gene: 2. This CDR3 has 14 residues. CDR3 nucleotide sequence: TGTGCCAGCAGTGGGGACAGGGTCACAGATACGCAGTATTTT. It specifies CASSGDRVTDTQYF.

Concerning this clone itself: Germline and junction disagree at one end, which may indicate a read error. The genes are TRBV7-9 and TRBJ2-3; 12 bases fit TRBD2. Germline loops: CDR1 SEHNR, CDR2 FQNEAQ (reference sequence). There are 15 residues in the CDR3. The CDR3, as DNA: TGTTCCAGCAGCCGGACTAGCGGGGAGTCAGATACGCAGTATTTT. Residues: CSSSRTSGESDTQYF.

This chain links TRBV5-1 with TRBJ2-1; no firm D call. The CDR3 covers 16 residues. The germline gives CDR1 SGHRS, CDR2 YFSETQ. Trimming cost V 0 bases and J 4 bases, with 14 bases left between them. The CDR3 reads CASSLGAGDSYNEQFF. The CDR3 DNA reads TGCGCCAGCAGCTTGGGGGCAGGTGATTCTTACAATGAGCAGTTCTTC.

CDR3 sequence: CASSELTGAGETQYF. As DNA, the CDR3 is TGTGCCAGCAGTGAATTAACGGGAGCGGGGGAGACCCAGTACTTC. This sequence joins TRBV25-1 and TRBJ2-5; 7 bases match TRBD2. CDR1 and CDR2 (germline): MGHDK, SYGVNS. The CDR3 is 15 residues long. V shed 1 base and J 5 bases; nucleotides not matched to a gene: 7.

The chain uses TRBV6-1 and TRBJ2-3; D is unresolved. Per germline, CDR1 MNHNS and CDR2 SASEGT. V was trimmed by 2 bases and J by 0 bases, leaving 18 bases between them. The CDR3 sequence is 18 residues long. CDR3 sequence: CASSELTGSTRSTDTQYF. The CDR3 nucleotides read TGTGCCAGCAGTGAACTGACCGGAAGTACGAGGAGCACAGATACGCAGTATTTT.

The count of this clone is one. The rearrangement joins TRBV18 to TRBJ2-6; tentatively, D is TRBD2 (5 bases). Trimming took off 5 bases at V and 1 base at J, with 9 bases between the two ends. CDR1 KGHSH and CDR2 LQKENI come from the germline V gene. The CDR3 is 15 amino acids. The CDR3 reads CASSSPGSGANVLTF. The DNA of the CDR3 is TGTGCCAGCTCATCTCCGGGGTCTGGGGCCAACGTCCTGACTTTC.

The V call is TRBV2, the J call TRBJ1-5; 7 bases align to TRBD1. This CDR3 region has 14 residues. J lost 4 bases, V lost 6 bases, and 6 bases had no gene match. CDR1 is SNHLY and CDR2 is FYNNEI in the germline V gene. Here the CDR3 reads CASRETGLNQPQHF. The CDR3 DNA reads TGTGCCAGCAGGGAGACAGGGTTAAATCAGCCCCAGCATTTT.

CDR3 DNA: TGTGCCAGCAGCCAACTCAGGGGGGACACTGAAGCTTTCTTT. Its protein product is CASSQLRGDTEAFF. This chain uses TRBV4-2 with TRBJ1-1; 7 bases are shared with TRBD1. The CDR3 is made up of 14 amino acids. Per the germline V gene, CDR1 is LGHNA and CDR2 is YNFKEQ. Losses at the gene ends were 2 bases for V and 3 bases for J; bases not matched to a gene: 3.

For the CDR3, the DNA is TGTGCCAGCAGCGTAGACCCTGGTAGAAACACTGAAGCTTTCTTT. This gives the protein CASSVDPGRNTEAFF. This rearrangement joins TRBV9 to TRBJ1-1; the D is unclear. CDR1 and CDR2 (germline): SGDLS, YYNGEE. Trimming left V 0 bases short and J 2 bases short, with 11 bases between. This CDR3 has 15 residues.

This chain joins TRBV27 and TRBJ1-6, with 8 bases lining up with TRBD1. The germline gives CDR1 MNHEY, CDR2 SMNVEV (reference sequence). The CDR3 runs to 14 residues. Trimming cost V 3 bases and J 10 bases; bases outside gene matches: 5. DNA for the CDR3: TGTGCCAGCAGTTTGACAGGGGTCGGCTCACCCCTCCACTTT. Translated: CASSLTGVGSPLHF.

This clone was detected once. The chain couples TRBV19 to TRBJ2-3, with D possibly TRBD2 on 6 matching bases. Deletions cut 2 bases from V and 5 bases from J, with 8 bases between. This CDR3 has 13 residues. Germline V gene lookup returns CDR1 LNHDA and CDR2 SQIVND (reference sequence). CDR3 loop: CASSIRRGDTQYF. CDR3 bases: TGTGCCAGTAGTATAAGGAGGGGAGATACGCAGTATTTT.

The chain's CDR3 is CASSPISPLSSYNEQFF. CDR3 nucleotide sequence: TGTGCCAGCTCACCAATTTCTCCCCTTAGCTCCTACAATGAGCAGTTCTTC. The J gene is TRBJ2-1, the V gene TRBV18, with D uncertain. Germline lookup yields CDR1 KGHSH and CDR2 LQKENI. The CDR3 is 17 amino acids. V lost 2 bases, J lost 0 bases, and 14 bases lay in between.

The gene calls are TRBV7-2 and TRBJ1-5; 8 bases match TRBD1. Germline loops: CDR1 SGHTA, CDR2 FQGNSA. The CDR3 has 17 residues. The V segment lost 1 base and the J segment 0 bases; nucleotides outside the gene matches: 5. The CDR3 DNA follows: TGTGCCAGCAGCTTAGACCCAGGGGGCCATAGCAATCAGCCCCAGCATTTT. Translating it yields CASSLDPGGHSNQPQHF.

V is TRBV7-6 and J is TRBJ2-3; D not certain. This CDR3 contains 12 residues. The germline gives CDR1 SGHVS, CDR2 FNYEAQ. Trimming removed 5 bases from V and 9 bases from J, with 12 bases in between. DNA for the CDR3: TGTGCCAGCAGCCCGACTGAAAGAACGCAGTATTTT. It is translated as CASSPTERTQYF.

This chain uses TRBV21-1 with TRBJ2-1; TRBD2, the table's D call, was not compared with the DNA. TRBV21-1 is tagged as a pseudogene. The CDR3 loop spans 15 amino acids. The CDR3 loop is CAGGAGSSSYNEQFF. DNA for the CDR3: TGTGCCGGGGGAGCGGGCTCAAGCTCCTACAATGAGCAGTTCTTC.

This sequence joins TRBV5-3 and TRBJ2-7; D unresolved. TRBV5-3 is recorded as an ORF, its role being uncertain. Between the trimmed V and J ends, which lost 0 bases and 0 bases, there was a span of 10 bases. The CDR3 totals 15 residues. This chain's CDR3 is CARSLATDSSYEQYF. The CDR3 nucleotides read TGTGCCAGAAGCTTGGCGACTGATAGCTCCTACGAGCAGTACTTC.

This chain links TRBV19 with TRBJ2-3; 7 bases agree with TRBD2. The CDR3 loop spans 14 amino acids. V was pared by 6 bases and J by 3 bases, with 6 bases of the junction left unmatched. Germline CDR1 reads LNHDA; CDR2 reads SQIVND (reference sequence). CDR3 in amino acids: CASSPGLNTDTQYF. The CDR3 DNA reads as TGTGCCAGTAGCCCGGGACTAAATACAGATACGCAGTATTTT.

The rearrangement joins TRBV27 to TRBJ1-4, with D unclear. The V gene lost 3 bases and the J gene lost 0 bases, with 8 bases spanning the gap. Germline CDR1 reads MNHEY; CDR2 reads SMNVEV (reference sequence). This CDR3 comprises 15 residues. The CDR3 nucleotides are TGTGCCAGCAGTTTCCGACACCCAACTAATGAAAAACTGTTTTTT. Amino acids: CASSFRHPTNEKLFF.

The rearrangement links TRBV5-4 to TRBJ2-2, with TRBD1 matching 8 bases. V was pared by 1 base and J by 5 bases, with 7 bases of the junction left unmatched. The CDR3 extends over 16 amino acids. Germline assignment: CDR1 SGHNT and CDR2 YYREEE (reference sequence). The CDR3 here is CASSLPQNRGTGELFF. CDR3 bases: TGTGCCAGCAGCTTGCCCCAAAACAGGGGGACCGGGGAGCTGTTTTTT.